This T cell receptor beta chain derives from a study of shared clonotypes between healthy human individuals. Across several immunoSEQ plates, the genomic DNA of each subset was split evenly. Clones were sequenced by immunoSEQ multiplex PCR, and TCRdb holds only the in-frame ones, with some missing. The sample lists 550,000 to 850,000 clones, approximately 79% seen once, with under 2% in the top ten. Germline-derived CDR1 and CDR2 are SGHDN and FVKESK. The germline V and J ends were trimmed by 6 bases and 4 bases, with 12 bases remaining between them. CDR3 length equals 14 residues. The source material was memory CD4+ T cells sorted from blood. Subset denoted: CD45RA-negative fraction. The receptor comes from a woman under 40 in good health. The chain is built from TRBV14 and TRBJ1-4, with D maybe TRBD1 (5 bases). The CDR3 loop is CASRAGTVNEKLFF. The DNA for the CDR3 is TGTGCCAGCAGAGCAGGGACCGTTAATGAAAAACTGTTTTTT. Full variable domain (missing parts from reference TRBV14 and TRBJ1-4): EAGVTQFPSHSVIEKGQTVTLRCDPISGHDNLYWYRRVMGKEIKFLLHFVKESKQDESGMPNNRFLAERTGGTYSTLKVQPAELEDSGVYFCASRAGTVNEKLFFGSGTQLSVL.